This TCR beta chain was captured in a study of T cell repertoires in aging, cancer and after chemotherapy. TRB rearrangements spanning V, D and J were amplified using mixed TRB-A/B primers. TCRdb recomputed calls from the multiplex PCR reads with MiXCR, one row per CDR3 protein. The profile shows more than 1,000 distinct CDR3 sequences, roughly 26% of them singletons. CDR1 and CDR2 from the germline V gene are MNHEY and SVGAGI. The CDR3 consists of 11 residues. V was clipped by 11 bases and J by 7 bases; unmatched bases: 5. TCR beta rearrangements were amplified from peripheral blood genomic DNA. Material: blood. The sequence was collected from a human donor with a blood cancer. The chain joins TRBV6-5 to TRBJ2-1; 7 bases line up with TRBD2. CDR3 nucleotides: TGTGCCGGGGGGGGGGGGAATGAGCAGTTCTTC. This codes for CAGGGGNEQFF.